This record concerns one T cell receptor beta chain sequence. Its specificity is unknown. Treatment noted: roughly 11-day PBMC culture with coronavirus spike peptide pools or control peptides (ViraFEST assay). During the years 2011-2018, before the COVID-19 pandemic, the unexposed donor's CD4+ T cells were collected. ViraFEST used peptide pools to expand antigen-specific T cells before TCR sequencing. Trimming cost V 4 bases and J 7 bases, with 23 bases left between them. This CDR3 region has 15 residues. Germline values: CDR1 DFQATT, CDR2 SNEGSKA (reference sequence). The data stem from a study of vaccination and CD4 T cells after COVID-19. Regarding the study as a whole: Spike mono-reactivity was shown by 304 of 307 vaccine-specific clones in convalescent patients.

CD4+ T cells that had been cultured provided DNA sequenced with the Oncomine TCR Beta short-read assay. The genomic DNA was obtained from cultured CD4+ T cells by extraction with the QIAamp micro DNA kit. One entry per CDR3 protein, called by TCRdb with MiXCR from the PCR reads. The data show more than 5,000 distinct CDR3 sequences, 62% seen once. The sample was CD4+ T cells from blood, cultured in vitro. This clonotype was obtained from a human donor in good health. The chain couples TRBV20-1 to TRBJ2-7; D possibly corresponds to TRBD1 (6 bases). The CDR3 reads CSAIQPSVKGEEQYF. The CDR3 region has the DNA TGCAGTGCTATACAACCCTCCGTGAAGGGGGAAGAGCAGTACTTC.